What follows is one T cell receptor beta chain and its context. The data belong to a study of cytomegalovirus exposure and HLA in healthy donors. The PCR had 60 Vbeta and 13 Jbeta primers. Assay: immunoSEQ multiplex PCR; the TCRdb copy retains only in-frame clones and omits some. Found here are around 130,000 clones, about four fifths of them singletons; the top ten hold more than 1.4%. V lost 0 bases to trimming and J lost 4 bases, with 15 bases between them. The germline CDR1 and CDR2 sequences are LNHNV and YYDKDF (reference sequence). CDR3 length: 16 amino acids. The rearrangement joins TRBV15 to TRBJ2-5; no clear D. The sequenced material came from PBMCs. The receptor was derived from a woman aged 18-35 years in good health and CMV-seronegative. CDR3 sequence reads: CATSRDFGLPGETQYF. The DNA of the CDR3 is TGTGCCACCAGCAGAGATTTTGGCTTGCCGGGAGAGACCCAGTACTTC.